This T cell receptor beta chain comes out of a study of OX40 agonist ivuxolimab in advanced cancers. General notes on the study: Ivuxolimab was a fully human IgG2 agonistic monoclonal antibody targeting the costimulatory receptor OX40 (CD134). Intravenous ivuxolimab was administered to patients every 2 weeks at six dose levels: 0.01, 0.1, 0.3, 1.5, 3 and 10 mg/kg. Of the approximately 54 dose-escalation patients, hepatocellular carcinoma was present in some 19, melanoma in about 15, renal cell carcinoma in 9 and head and neck cancer in 9. In the dose-escalation cohort, more than 75% of patients were male, and the mean age was approximately 60 years, with a range of roughly 23 to 85. Prior anti-PD-1, anti-PD-L1 or anti-CTLA-4 therapy was permitted, and 35% to 40% of dose-escalation patients had received checkpoint inhibitors. Partial responses were achieved by three dose-escalation patients, of whom one had hepatocellular carcinoma and two had cutaneous melanoma. Peripheral TCRbeta sequencing was intended to test whether TCR sequence diversity was altered and clonal T-cell expansion was caused by ivuxolimab. The paper describes the monotherapy dose-escalation part (N of about 52 patients) of the phase I trial of ivuxolimab.

Summary of the overall study and its limitations: The antigen specificity of the clonally expanded peripheral T cells was not determined. At doses from 0.1 to 3.0 mg/kg, clonal expansion was seen in both CD4+ and CD8+ blood T cells between baseline and week 6. In the 0.1-3.0 mg/kg groups, partial responders had among the lowest normalized peripheral clonal expansion, particularly in CD8+ T cells. After ivuxolimab, expanded clones were on average more numerous among CD8+ T cells than among CD4+ T cells. Low levels of normalized T-cell clonal expansion were also shown by some nonresponding patients.

The trial excluded patients who had a history of autoimmune disease or who were on systemic immunosuppression. Peripheral blood for TCR sequencing was collected from all dose cohorts at baseline, on cycle 4 day 1, and on cycle 7 day 1. Samples came from an open-label, multicenter, first-in-human phase I dose-escalation trial of ivuxolimab. Adults with locally advanced or metastatic melanoma, renal cell carcinoma, hepatocellular carcinoma or head and neck squamous cell carcinoma were enrolled in the trial. CD4+ and CD8+ T cells were sorted separately from peripheral blood before TCR sequencing. For sequencing of the TCRbeta CDR3 region, genomic DNA was extracted from the sorted cells. The immunoSEQ Assay was used to sequence the TCRbeta CDR3 regions. In TCRdb, the immuneACCESS table is reduced to in-frame sequences with V and J assigned. These tables do not hold every clone; where another copy was compared, an unresolved V gene accounts for under half, and the others remain unexplained. This sample lists about 78,000 clones; around 94% were detected once. The ten most abundant clones make up 2.5% to 3% of the sample.

About this clone: This clone's antigen is unknown. No base quality information exists; no much larger clone differs at one position.

The receptor was isolated from an adult with an advanced solid tumor such as melanoma, head and neck, liver or kidney cancer. Specimen: CD4+ or CD8+ T cells sorted from blood, collected in a trial of the OX40 agonist ivuxolimab.

In nucleotide form, the sequence is TGTGCCAGCAGCTTTTTGGAGACCCAGTACTTC. Its protein is CASSFLETQYF. The chain is encoded by TRBV7-2 joined to TRBJ2-5; the D gene is not confidently resolved. The CDR1 and CDR2 encoded by the germline V gene are SGHTA and FQGNSA. Including the terminal cysteine and phenylalanine, the CDR3 comprises 11 residues. Of the read, only the CDR3 DNA is kept; its 33 bases are in frame from base 1. V and J are truncated by 3 bases and 5 bases respectively, leaving an intervening sequence of 4 bases.